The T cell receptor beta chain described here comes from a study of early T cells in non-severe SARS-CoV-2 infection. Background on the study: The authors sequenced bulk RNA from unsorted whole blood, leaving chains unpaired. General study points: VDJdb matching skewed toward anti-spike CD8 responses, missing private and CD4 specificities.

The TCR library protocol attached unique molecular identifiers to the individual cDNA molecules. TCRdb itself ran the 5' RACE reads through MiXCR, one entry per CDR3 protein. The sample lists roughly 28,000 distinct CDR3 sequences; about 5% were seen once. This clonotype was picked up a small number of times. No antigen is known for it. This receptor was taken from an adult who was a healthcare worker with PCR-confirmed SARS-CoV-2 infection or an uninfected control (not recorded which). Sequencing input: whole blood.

The CDR3 DNA reads TGTGCCTGGAGCCCGGGACAGGGGCATTACACCTTC. It encodes CAWSPGQGHYTF. This chain connects TRBV30 to TRBJ1-2, with 10 nucleotides matching TRBD1. Germline V CDR1 and CDR2: GTSNPN, SVGIG (reference sequence). This CDR3 region has 12 residues. V lost 3 bases to trimming and J lost 11 bases; unmatched junction nucleotides: 6.